This T cell receptor beta chain was retrieved from a study of cytomegalovirus exposure and HLA in healthy donors. Study-wide background: A subsequent analysis reported that the roughly 120 validation repertoires were produced on the same platform that had also been used for the 500 to 700 first-cohort repertoires. Study-level findings and limits: For most TCR sequences rarity was the rule, although some public TCRs occurred in many donors.

Generated by immunoSEQ multiplex PCR, the TCRdb table keeps only in-frame clones and is missing some. The sample includes about 220,000 clones, 85% to 95% of them seen just once. As concerns this clone: Its antigen is unknown.

CDR1 SGDLS and CDR2 YYNGEE come from the germline V gene. This CDR3 spans 14 amino acids. Trimming cost V 0 bases and J 5 bases, with 11 bases left between them. This sequence was found in a woman in her late teens or twenties in good health and CMV-seronegative. The chain employs TRBV9 and TRBJ2-5; D is possibly TRBD1 (5 bases). The source material was PBMCs. DNA for the CDR3: TGTGCCAGCAGCGTAGCTGGGAAGGGGGAGACCCAGTACTTC. It yields the protein CASSVAGKGETQYF.